The sequence of this TCR beta chain was determined in a study of cytomegalovirus exposure and HLA in healthy donors. On the study more broadly: Clustering assigned about four fifths of the approximately 430 genotyped donors to the Caucasian-associated ancestry cluster. Study-level points and caveats: TCR beta sequences reportedly predicted most subjects' HLA-A and HLA-B alleles accurately. Solely CMV serostatus was available to characterize immune exposure.

This clone was detected a few times. Its antigen remains unidentified. 13 Jbeta primers and 60 Vbeta primers were used for the PCR. Original data processing: A later analysis counted 70 million to 85 million unique TCR beta chains, 9.5 million to 13 million shared. TCRdb keeps only in-frame clones here, not all; method: immunoSEQ multiplex PCR. Clonal size and the V and J genes are those of that table, whereas D and trimming came from the DNA. This table has 150,000 or so clones, around three quarters appearing once. The CDR3 is made up of 14 amino acids. The ends were cut back, 4 bases at V and 3 bases at J, with 13 bases in the middle. Per germline, CDR1 MNHNY and CDR2 SVGAGI (reference sequence).

The sequence was collected from a male donor in good health and CMV-seronegative. This sequence joins TRBV6-6 and TRBJ2-7; D might be TRBD1 (5 bases). Sequenced sample: PBMCs. DNA of the CDR3: TGTGCCAGCAGTTCCGGAGACAGTTTCTACGAGCAGTACTTC. Encoded protein: CASSSGDSFYEQYF.